This record covers a single TCR beta chain. Its antigen is still unknown. Assay: immunoSEQ multiplex PCR; the TCRdb copy retains only in-frame clones and omits some. Of roughly 70,000 clones in the sample, approximately 85% were seen once. These data are taken from a study of OX40 agonist ivuxolimab in advanced cancers. Background on the study: The drug used for patients, ivuxolimab, was an agonistic anti-OX40 (CD134) antibody.

The V end was cut by 2 bases, the J end by 0 bases, with 2 bases between. Per the germline V gene, CDR1 is MNHEY and CDR2 is SVGAGI. There are 13 residues in the CDR3. Patients with autoimmune history or systemic immunosuppression were excluded. Notes on the study in general: The 0.1-3.0 mg/kg partial responders had among the lowest clonal expansion.

This clonotype was obtained from an adult with an advanced solid tumor such as melanoma, head and neck, liver or kidney cancer. Sample: CD4+ or CD8+ T cells sorted from blood, taken in a trial of the OX40 agonist ivuxolimab. The chain carries TRBV6-5 and TRBJ1-3, with no clear D. The CDR3, as DNA: TGTGCCAGCAGTTACAGCTCTGGAAACACCATATATTTT. Translating gives CASSYSSGNTIYF.